This T cell receptor (beta chain) was documented in a study of Tregs in tolerant kidney transplant recipients. Study-wide findings and caveats: Donor-specific Treg expansion exceeded global Treg expansion in tolerant patients, suggesting antigen drive.

Turning to this clone: As yet, its antigen is unknown.

Measured with immunoSEQ multiplex PCR; TCRdb has only the in-frame clones, and not every one. Recorded here are roughly 50,000 clones; the top ten clones represent about 0.83%. The sample was CD4+ T cells from blood, taken before the transplant. The TCR comes from a human donor who received a combined kidney and bone marrow transplant.

CDR3 bases read: TGTGCCAGCAGTGAATTGGGCGGAGACAGCCAAAATCAGCCC. Translation gives CASSELGGDSQNQP. The entire CDR3 protein reads CASSELGGDSQNQPQHF. The chain carries TRBV6-1 and TRBJ1-5, with D perhaps matching TRBD1 (5 bases). The CDR3 goes on 3 residues after the read ends, and that part is filled in from the germline J gene. V dropped 2 bases and J dropped 4 bases, with 18 bases sitting between them. The CDR3 has 17 residues. Germline values: CDR1 MNHNS, CDR2 SASEGT.